The 27 T cell receptor beta chains given below trace back to one sample, sequenced in a study of regulatory T cells in long-lasting Graves disease. Time point: newly diagnosed GD, antithyroid drugs for less than 3 months. PBMC RNA served as the TCR library source. Building of the TCR beta libraries involved iRepertoire HTBI primers and Arm-PCR of CDR3 regions. From the multiplex PCR reads, TCRdb called clonotypes with MiXCR, one entry per CDR3 protein. The sample gives about 450,000 distinct CDR3 sequences, 12% to 15% of which show up once; about a sixth is in the top ten. The data also belong to a second study, concerning T cells in Graves' hyperthyroidism and ophthalmopathy.

The source was peripheral blood mononuclear cells (PBMCs), collected at new diagnosis, from a patient treated with antithyroid drugs. These receptors all come from a woman in her forties or fifties with Graves disease.

The table lists this clonotype with many counts. This chain links TRBV28 with TRBJ1-5; D gene uncertain. Trimming pared 7 bases from V and 2 bases from J, leaving 18 bases between. The CDR3 covers 16 residues. Germline CDR1 MDHEN, CDR2 SYDVKM. The CDR3 nucleotides are TGTGCCAGCACCTCGGGAGGTCTACGCGGCAATCAGCCCCAGCATTTT. This gives the protein CASTSGGLRGNQPQHF.

In this sample, this clonotype turned up once. The chain uses TRBV11-2 and TRBJ2-7; 7 bases are a match to TRBD1. The V gene's germline CDR1 is SGHAT and CDR2 FQNNGV. J was trimmed by 1 base and V by 5 bases; bases with no gene match: 5. The CDR3 consists of 14 residues. CDR3 protein: CASSHNRGSYEQYF. The CDR3 nucleotides are TGTGCCAGCAGCCACAACAGGGGTTCCTACGAGCAGTACTTC.

J is TRBJ1-5 and V is TRBV19; D unresolved. V was clipped by 3 bases and J by 0 bases, with 9 bases between them. The CDR3 length is 15 residues. Looked up from germline, CDR1 is LNHDA and CDR2 is SQIVND (reference sequence). In DNA form, the CDR3 reads TGTGCCAGTAGTATGTTTCTCAGTAGCAATCAGCCCCAGCATTTT. Protein sequence: CASSMFLSSNQPQHF.

This clonotype was detected ten times or more. The chain links TRBV24-1 to TRBJ2-1, with 7 positions matching TRBD1. This CDR3 region has 14 residues. Germline CDR1 is KGHDR and CDR2 is SFDVKD. Losses at the gene ends were 7 bases for V and 7 bases for J; bases not matched to a gene: 9. The CDR3 DNA is TGTGCCACCAGCTCCTCCCCACAGGGGAATGAGCAGTTCTTC. Its translation: CATSSSPQGNEQFF.

Turning to this clonotype: Without the conserved terminal phenylalanine or tryptophan, this CDR3 likely stems from a read error. The chain employs TRBV5-1 and TRBJ2-4; 7 bases are shared with TRBD2. CDR1 SGHRS and CDR2 YFSETQ come from the germline V gene. V shed 0 bases, J shed 7 bases, and the junction held 10 bases outside the gene matches. This CDR3 is built from 16 residues. CDR3 nucleotide sequence: TGCGCCAGCAGCTTGGCTGCGGGAGAGGTGGGGAACATTCAGTACTTG. As protein: CASSLAAGEVGNIQYL.

This sequence joins TRBV10-3 and TRBJ1-2; 10 nucleotides align to TRBD1. V lost 5 bases, J lost 2 bases, and 2 bases stayed unmatched. Germline V gene data show CDR1 as ENHRY and CDR2 as SYGVKD. The CDR3 runs to 14 residues. CDR3 region: CAISPGQGNYGYTF. In DNA form, the CDR3 reads TGTGCCATCAGTCCGGGACAGGGGAACTATGGCTACACCTTC.

This clonotype was detected many times. CDR3 coding DNA: TGTGCCAGCAGTCACAGGGGTTCCAATGAGCAGTTCTTC. Its translation is CASSHRGSNEQFF. The chain is built from TRBV28 and TRBJ2-1; 7 bases map to TRBD1. Germline V gene data show CDR1 as MDHEN and CDR2 as SYDVKM. CDR3 length equals 13 residues. Unmatched junction bases numbered 4, after V lost 5 bases and J lost 6 bases.

This clonotype showed up many times. The genes are TRBV20-1 and TRBJ2-3; TRBD1 might be the D (6 bases). Germline lookup yields CDR1 DFQATT and CDR2 SNEGSKA (reference sequence). The CDR3 is 14 residues long. V dropped 0 bases and J dropped 5 bases, with 12 bases sitting between them. The CDR3 loop is CSARESAGEDTQYF. CDR3 in DNA: TGCAGTGCTAGAGAGTCGGCAGGGGAAGATACGCAGTATTTT.

As to this clonotype: A much larger clone differs by one base, so this may be a read error. The chain is built from TRBV12-3 or TRBV12-4 and TRBJ2-3, with D maybe TRBD2 (6 bases). The CDR3 is 17 residues long. The CDR3 DNA reads as TGTGCCAGCAGCCTCTTTGGAGGGCCGGGACTCACAGATGCGCAGTATTTT. It yields the protein CASSLFGGPGLTDAQYF.

The chain links TRBV4-2 to TRBJ1-2; 7 nucleotides match TRBD1. Germline CDR1 and CDR2: LGHNA and YNFKEQ. The CDR3 is made up of 15 amino acids. The ends lost 1 base at V and 2 bases at J; junction bases unmatched: 4. CDR3 sequence reads: CASSQAGTENYGYTF. The CDR3 DNA sequence: TGTGCCAGCAGCCAAGCCGGGACAGAGAACTATGGCTACACCTTC.

This clonotype showed up just a few times. The chain recombines TRBV6-1 with TRBJ2-7, with D perhaps TRBD2 (5 bases). This CDR3 has 14 amino acids. V was trimmed by 5 bases and J by 2 bases, leaving 13 bases between them. The V gene's germline CDR1 is MNHNS and CDR2 SASEGT. The CDR3 sequence is CASSPDWRAYEQYF. The CDR3, as DNA: TGTGCCAGCAGTCCGGACTGGCGGGCCTACGAGCAGTACTTC.

The J gene is TRBJ1-3, the V gene TRBV3-1, with D possibly being TRBD1 (5 bases). V lost 0 bases to trimming and J lost 4 bases, with 10 bases between them. CDR3 length equals 15 residues. In germline, CDR1 is LGHDT, CDR2 YNNKEL (reference sequence). For the CDR3, the DNA is TGTGCCAGCAGCCAAGATGTAGGGGTCGGAAACACCATATATTTT. Residues: CASSQDVGVGNTIYF.

This clonotype was seen more than once but under ten times. The chain uses TRBV10-2 and TRBJ2-2; unclear D gene. CDR3 length: 13 amino acids. Trimming removed 10 bases from V and 3 bases from J, with 12 bases in between. Germline V gene lookup returns CDR1 WSHSY and CDR2 SAAADI. CDR3 DNA: TGCGCCATCAGCACGGTAGACACCGGGGAGCTGTTTTTT. Its translation is CAISTVDTGELFF.

This clonotype was found a few times. The chain is built from TRBV9 and TRBJ2-1; TRBD2 might be the D (6 bases). The germline V and J ends were trimmed by 4 bases and 0 bases, with 11 bases remaining between them. The CDR3 has 15 amino acids. CDR1 and CDR2 from the germline V gene are SGDLS and YYNGEE. The CDR3 protein is CASSSGGFSYNEQFF. CDR3 in DNA: TGTGCCAGCAGCTCTGGAGGGTTCTCCTACAATGAGCAGTTCTTC.

The V gene is TRBV20-1, the J gene TRBJ2-7, with D maybe TRBD2 (7 bases). Germline-derived CDR1 and CDR2 are DFQATT and SNEGSKA (reference sequence). The CDR3 is made up of 15 amino acids. Trimming shortened V by 6 bases and J by 0 bases, and 18 bases separated the two germline ends. In nucleotides, the CDR3 is TGCAGTGCCCAGAGGTGGGCGGGGGCCTCCTACGAGCAGTACTTC. This sequence encodes CSAQRWAGASYEQYF.

This clonotype was recorded many times. This chain connects TRBV11-3 to TRBJ1-5; D call uncertain. CDR1 SGHNT and CDR2 YENEEA come from the germline V gene. The V end was cut by 4 bases, the J end by 1 base, with 23 bases between. This CDR3 comprises 19 residues. The chain's CDR3 is CASSYVCPFKGASNQPQHF. The CDR3 DNA reads TGTGCCAGCAGCTACGTGTGTCCTTTTAAGGGCGCGAGCAATCAGCCCCAGCATTTT.

Comments on this clonotype: Possible read error: a much larger clone is one base away. The chain recombines TRBV6-5 with TRBJ2-1; 12 bases are shared with TRBD2. This CDR3 is 17 amino acids long. V was clipped by 2 bases and J by 10 bases; unmatched bases: 12. Germline V gene sequence: CDR1 MNHEY, CDR2 SVGAGI. The CDR3 spells CASSYAWLAGGSYEQFF. The CDR3 coding sequence is TGTGCCAGCAGTTACGCTTGGCTAGCGGGAGGGTCCTACGAGCAGTTCTTC.

This clonotype came up a few times. The chain recombines TRBV28 with TRBJ1-2, with TRBD1 matching over 7 bases. The CDR3 has 12 residues. Germline-derived CDR1 and CDR2 are MDHEN and SYDVKM. V shed 8 bases and J 8 bases; nucleotides not matched to a gene: 8. DNA for the CDR3: TGTGCCAGCCTCGCAGGGGGACGCGGCTACACCTTC. Its protein is CASLAGGRGYTF.

This clonotype was seen repeatedly, ten times or more. This sequence joins TRBV11-2 and TRBJ2-5; unclear D gene. This CDR3 is 14 amino acids long. The V gene lost 8 bases and the J gene lost 5 bases, with 18 bases spanning the gap. From germline, CDR1 is SGHAT and CDR2 FQNNGV. The CDR3 bases are TGTGCCAGCTCGCCCGGGTGGGGTGGGGAGACCCAGTACTTC. Its translation is CASSPGWGGETQYF.

Worth noting for this clonotype: Since a much larger clone is just one base distant, this may be a read error. This chain links TRBV7-9 with TRBJ1-2; 10 nucleotides align to TRBD1. The CDR3 contains 15 residues. In germline, CDR1 is SEHNR, CDR2 FQNEAQ (reference sequence). The CDR3: CAGSAPGQGTDGYTF. CDR3 DNA sequence: TGTGCCGGCAGCGCTCCGGGACAGGGGACGGATGGCTACACCTTC.

This clonotype was recorded a few times. This chain uses TRBV4-1 with TRBJ2-3; 13 bases agree with TRBD2. CDR3 length: 16 amino acids. After removal of 4 bases from V and 8 bases from J, the junction contained 9 bases not matched to a gene. Germline V lookup: CDR1 MGHRA, CDR2 YSYEKL. The CDR3 loop reads CASSPGLAGVEGTQYF. CDR3 sequence (DNA): TGCGCCAGCAGCCCCGGACTAGCGGGAGTAGAAGGTACGCAGTATTTT.

This rearrangement joins TRBV19 to TRBJ2-7; D perhaps matches TRBD2 (6 bases). Germline V gene data show CDR1 as LNHDA and CDR2 as SQIVND (reference sequence). V lost 2 bases and J lost 2, with 10 bases in between. The CDR3 length is 14 residues. The CDR3 sequence: CASSIMEGPYEQYF. Here the CDR3 DNA reads TGTGCCAGTAGTATAATGGAGGGTCCCTACGAGCAGTACTTC.

This clonotype was recorded many times. The chain recombines TRBV7-2 with TRBJ2-1; D unclear. V was cut by 4 bases and J by 6 bases, with 10 bases left in between. Germline assignment: CDR1 SGHTA and CDR2 FQGNSA. This CDR3 contains 13 residues. CDR3 loop: CASSSPVTNEQFF. The CDR3 DNA follows: TGTGCCAGCAGCTCGCCAGTGACCAATGAGCAGTTCTTC.

For this clonotype: A read error may explain this, as a much larger clone is one base away. V gene TRBV2 combines with J gene TRBJ2-7; no clear D gene. V shed 7 bases and J shed 4 bases, with 14 bases lying between them. The germline V gene has CDR1 SNHLY and CDR2 FYNNEI. The CDR3 runs 13 residues. CDR3 amino acids: CASTAMGRYEQYF. The CDR3 DNA reads TGTGCCAGCACGGCCATGGGAAGGTACGAGCAGTACTTC.

The CDR3 protein is CAWSLRAIRSTQYF. The CDR3 DNA reads TGTGCCTGGAGTCTTCGGGCGATCCGATCTACGCAGTATTTT. The rearrangement links TRBV30 to TRBJ2-3; unclear D gene. V gave up 2 bases and J gave up 8 bases, with 17 bases separating them. The CDR3 consists of 14 residues. Germline V lookup: CDR1 GTSNPN, CDR2 SVGIG (reference sequence).

This clonotype was seen at least ten times. The CDR3 bases are TGTGCCAGCAACCCCGGCTGGCTAGCGGGCTACGAGCAGTACTTC. Encoded protein: CASNPGWLAGYEQYF. The chain combines TRBV7-8 with TRBJ2-7, with 8 bases that match TRBD2. V dropped 7 bases and J dropped 3; count of bases not matched to a gene: 11. The CDR3 runs 15 residues. Germline loops: CDR1 SGHVS, CDR2 FQNEAQ. The whole variable domain, remainder taken from reference TRBV7-8 and TRBJ2-7, is GAGVSQSPRYKVAKRGQDVALRCDPISGHVSLFWYQQALGQGPEFLTYFQNEAQLDKSGLPSDRFFAERPEGSVSTLKIQRTQQEDSAVYLCASNPGWLAGYEQYFGPGTRLTVT.

In this sample, this clonotype turned up many times. CDR3 bases: TGTGCCTGGAGTAGAACAGCGACCGGTGAGCAGTTCTTC. Translating it yields CAWSRTATGEQFF. The V and J genes are TRBV30 and TRBJ2-1; D call uncertain. Between the trimmed V and J ends, which lost 2 bases and 9 bases, there was a span of 14 bases. The CDR3 extends over 13 amino acids. Germline CDR1 is GTSNPN and CDR2 is SVGIG (reference sequence).